This record covers a single TCR beta chain. Germline V gene sequence: CDR1 SGHDT, CDR2 YYEEEE. The CDR3 covers 15 residues. The germline V and J ends were trimmed by 3 bases and 4 bases, with 16 bases remaining between them. This sample is part of a study of blood T cell repertoires in COVID-19. On the study more broadly: Sample material is recorded as cDNA or gDNA derived from T cells, B-cell-depleted T cells, or PBMCs.

Authors' data handling: Reference gene primer amplification gave estimated nucleated cell counts. Profiled with immunoSEQ multiplex PCR; TCRdb holds only in-frame clones, not every one. V, J and clone size derive from that table, while D and trimming were established from the DNA sequence. The sample yields about 210,000 clones, just over 85% seen once. V usage is TRBV5-6 and J usage is TRBJ1-2; a weak D match, TRBD1 (5 bases). Sequencing was performed on peripheral blood. The receptor's source is a man aged 18 to 35 with active or convalescent COVID-19. The CDR3 loop reads CASSSIDRSGYGYTF. The CDR3 DNA reads as TGTGCCAGCAGCTCTATAGACAGATCTGGCTATGGCTACACCTTC.